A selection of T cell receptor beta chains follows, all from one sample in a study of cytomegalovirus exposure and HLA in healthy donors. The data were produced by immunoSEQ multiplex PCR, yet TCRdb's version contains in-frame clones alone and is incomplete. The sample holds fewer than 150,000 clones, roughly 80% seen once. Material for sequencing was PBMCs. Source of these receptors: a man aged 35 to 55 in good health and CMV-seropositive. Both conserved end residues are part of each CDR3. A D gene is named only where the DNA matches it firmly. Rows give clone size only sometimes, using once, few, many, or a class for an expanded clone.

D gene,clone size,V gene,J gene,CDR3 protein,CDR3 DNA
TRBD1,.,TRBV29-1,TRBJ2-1,CSVDGQGGRYNEQFF,TGCAGCGTGGACGGACAGGGGGGCCGCTACAATGAGCAGTTCTTC
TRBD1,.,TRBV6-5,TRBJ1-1,CASKPGQGAYTEAFF,TGTGCCAGCAAGCCGGGACAGGGCGCGTACACTGAAGCTTTCTTT
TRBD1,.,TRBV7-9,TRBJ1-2,CSSSFPDRELKDGYTF,TGTTCCAGCAGCTTTCCGGACAGGGAACTTAAGGATGGCTACACCTTC
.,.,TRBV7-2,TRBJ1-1,CASSLILGGVVEAFF,TGTGCCAGCAGCTTAATTCTGGGAGGCGTGGTGGAAGCTTTCTTT
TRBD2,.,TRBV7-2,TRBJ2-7,CASSWGLAGGYEQYF,TGTGCCAGCAGCTGGGGACTAGCGGGAGGCTACGAGCAGTACTTC
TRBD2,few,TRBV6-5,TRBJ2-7,CASSIIAGGYEQYF,TGTGCCAGCAGTATAATAGCGGGGGGCTACGAGCAGTACTTC
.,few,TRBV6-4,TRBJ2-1,CASSDHSYGANEQFF,TGTGCCAGCAGTGACCATTCGTATGGAGCCAATGAGCAGTTCTTC
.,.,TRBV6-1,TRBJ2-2,CASSDASPLTGELFF,TGTGCCAGCAGTGATGCGTCGCCCCTCACCGGGGAGCTGTTTTTT
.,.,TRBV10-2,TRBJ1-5,CASTPEVPPSYQPQHF,TGCGCCAGCACCCCGGAGGTACCTCCTAGTTATCAGCCCCAGCATTTT
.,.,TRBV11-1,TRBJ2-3,CASSLDTSRDTQYF,TGTGCCAGCAGCTTAGATACATCCCGAGATACGCAGTATTTT
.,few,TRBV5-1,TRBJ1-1,CASSLADRSEAEAFF,TGCGCCAGCAGCTTGGCGGACAGATCCGAGGCTGAAGCTTTCTTT
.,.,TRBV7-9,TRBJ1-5,CASSPGGGRTGPQHF,TGTGCCAGCAGCCCCGGCGGGGGCCGGACCGGGCCCCAGCATTTT
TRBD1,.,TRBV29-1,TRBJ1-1,CSDDRERGAFF,TGCAGTGACGACAGGGAAAGAGGAGCTTTCTTT
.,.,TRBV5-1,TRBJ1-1,CASSTGYDTEAFF,TGCGCCAGCAGTACAGGGTACGACACTGAAGCTTTCTTT
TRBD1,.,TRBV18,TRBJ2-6,CASSRTGDYSGANVLTF,TGTGCCAGCTCGCGGACAGGTGATTACTCTGGGGCCAACGTCCTGACTTTC
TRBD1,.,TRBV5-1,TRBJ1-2,CASSLGTGDGYTF,TGCGCCAGCAGCTTAGGGACAGGGGACGGCTACACCTTC
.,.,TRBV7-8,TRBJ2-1,CASSLFRGTRRHEQFF,TGTGCCAGCAGCTTATTTCGCGGAACAAGGAGGCATGAGCAGTTCTTC
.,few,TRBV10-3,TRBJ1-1,CAIMGHMNTEAFF,TGTGCCATCATGGGACACATGAACACTGAAGCTTTCTTT
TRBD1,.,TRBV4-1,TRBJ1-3,CASSQDVTGASGNTIYF,TGCGCCAGCAGCCAAGATGTTACAGGGGCCTCTGGAAACACCATATATTTT
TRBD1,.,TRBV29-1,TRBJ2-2,CSAVTGLSRTGELFF,TGCAGCGCCGTGACAGGGCTTTCGAGGACCGGGGAGCTGTTTTTT
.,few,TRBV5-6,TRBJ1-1,CASSNTGYSTEAFF,TGTGCCAGCAGCAACACAGGGTATAGCACTGAAGCTTTCTTT
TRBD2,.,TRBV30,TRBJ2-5,CAWSRLAGANQETQYF,TGTGCCTGGAGCAGACTAGCGGGAGCCAACCAAGAGACCCAGTACTTC
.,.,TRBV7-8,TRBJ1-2,CASSYHRSQEANYGYTF,TGTGCCAGCAGCTACCACAGGAGCCAAGAAGCTAACTATGGCTACACCTTC
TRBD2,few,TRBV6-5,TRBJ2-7,CASSLGTSGIYEQYF,TGTGCCAGCAGCTTGGGGACTAGCGGAATCTACGAGCAGTACTTC
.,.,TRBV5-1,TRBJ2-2,CASSLEAGGSGELFF,TGCGCCAGCAGCTTGGAGGCAGGGGGGTCCGGGGAGCTGTTTTTT
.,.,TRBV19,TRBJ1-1,CASSAQAGTEAFF,TGTGCCAGTAGTGCCCAGGCTGGCACTGAAGCTTTCTTT
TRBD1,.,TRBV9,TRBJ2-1,CASSVPGQGILNEQFF,TGTGCCAGCAGCGTGCCGGGACAGGGAATATTGAATGAGCAGTTCTTC
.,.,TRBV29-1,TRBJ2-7,CSVETGSSYEQYF,TGCAGCGTCGAAACAGGGTCCTCCTACGAGCAGTACTTC
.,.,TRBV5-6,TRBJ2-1,CASSVPAKRSYNEQFF,TGTGCCAGCAGCGTCCCCGCGAAGCGCTCCTACAATGAGCAGTTCTTC
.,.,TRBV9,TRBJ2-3,CASSAEVGDGFGTDTQYF,TGTGCCAGCAGCGCAGAGGTAGGGGATGGTTTCGGGACAGATACGCAGTATTTT
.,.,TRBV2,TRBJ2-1,CASSVGVYNEQFF,TGTGCCAGCAGTGTCGGAGTCTACAATGAGCAGTTCTTC
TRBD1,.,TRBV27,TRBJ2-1,CASSHRTGFYNEQFF,TGTGCCAGCAGCCATCGGACAGGTTTCTACAATGAGCAGTTCTTC
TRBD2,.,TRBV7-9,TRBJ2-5,CASSLARTSGFQETQYF,TGTGCCAGCAGCTTAGCCAGGACTAGCGGGTTCCAAGAGACCCAGTACTTC